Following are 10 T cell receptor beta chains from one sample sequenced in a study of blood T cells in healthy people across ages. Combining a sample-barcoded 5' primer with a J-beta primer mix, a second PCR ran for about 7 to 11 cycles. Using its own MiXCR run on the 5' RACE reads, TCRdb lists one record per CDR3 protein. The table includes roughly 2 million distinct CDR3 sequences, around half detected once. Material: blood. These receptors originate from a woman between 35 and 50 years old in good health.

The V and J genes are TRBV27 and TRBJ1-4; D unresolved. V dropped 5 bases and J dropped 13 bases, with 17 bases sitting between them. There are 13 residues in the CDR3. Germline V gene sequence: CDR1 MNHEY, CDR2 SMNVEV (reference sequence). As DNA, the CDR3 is TGTGCCAGCAGTAACGGTGGTTCGTCATTACTGTTTTTT. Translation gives CASSNGGSSLLFF.

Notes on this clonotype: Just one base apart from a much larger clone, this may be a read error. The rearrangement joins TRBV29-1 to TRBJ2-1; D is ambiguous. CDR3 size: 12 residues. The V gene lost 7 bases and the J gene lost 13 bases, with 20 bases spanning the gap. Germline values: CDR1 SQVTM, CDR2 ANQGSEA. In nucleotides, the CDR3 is TGCAGCGCTTCCGACCAAGGAGAGACCCAGTTCTTC. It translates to CSASDQGETQFF.

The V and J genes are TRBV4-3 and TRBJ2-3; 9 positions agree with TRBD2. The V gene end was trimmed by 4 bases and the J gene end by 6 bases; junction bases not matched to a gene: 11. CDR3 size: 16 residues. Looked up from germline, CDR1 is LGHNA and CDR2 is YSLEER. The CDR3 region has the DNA TGCGCCAGCAGCCTCACGCAGGTAGCGGGGGCTGATACGCAGTATTTT. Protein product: CASSLTQVAGADTQYF.

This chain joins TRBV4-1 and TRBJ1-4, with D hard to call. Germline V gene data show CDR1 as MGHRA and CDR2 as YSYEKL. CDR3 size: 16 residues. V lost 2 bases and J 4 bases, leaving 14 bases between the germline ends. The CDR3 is CASSQTLSGYNEKLFF. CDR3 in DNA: TGCGCCAGCAGCCAAACGTTAAGCGGTTATAATGAAAAACTGTTTTTT.

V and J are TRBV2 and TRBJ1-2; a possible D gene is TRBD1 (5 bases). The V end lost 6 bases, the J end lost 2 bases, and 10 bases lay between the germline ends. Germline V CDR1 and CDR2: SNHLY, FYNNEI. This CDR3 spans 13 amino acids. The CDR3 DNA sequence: TGTGCCAGCAGGGAACAGGCGAACTATGGCTACACCTTC. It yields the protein CASREQANYGYTF. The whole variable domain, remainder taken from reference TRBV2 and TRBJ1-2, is EPEVTQTPSHQVTQMGQEVILRCVPISNHLYFYWYRQILGQKVEFLVSFYNNEISEKSEIFDDQFSVERPDGSNFTLKIRSTKLEDSAMYFCASREQANYGYTFGSGTRLTVV.

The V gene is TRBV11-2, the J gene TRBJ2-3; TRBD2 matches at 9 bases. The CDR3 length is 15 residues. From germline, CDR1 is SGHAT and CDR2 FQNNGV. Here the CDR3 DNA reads TGTGCTACCCGGTCAGCGGGGGGTCCCACAGATACGCAGTATTTT. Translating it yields CATRSAGGPTDTQYF.

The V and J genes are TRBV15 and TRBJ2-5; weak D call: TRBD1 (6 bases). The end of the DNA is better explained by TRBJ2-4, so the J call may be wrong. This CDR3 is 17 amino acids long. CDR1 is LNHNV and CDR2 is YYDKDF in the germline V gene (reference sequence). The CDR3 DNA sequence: TGTGCCACCAGCGCTCTGGACAGTCGGACGGCCAAAAACATTCAGTACTTC. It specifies CATSALDSRTAKNIQYF.

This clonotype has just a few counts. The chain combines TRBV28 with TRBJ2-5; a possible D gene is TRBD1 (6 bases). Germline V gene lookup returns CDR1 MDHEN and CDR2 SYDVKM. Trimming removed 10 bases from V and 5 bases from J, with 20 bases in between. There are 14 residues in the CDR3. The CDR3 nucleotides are TGTGCCACCGCCGGTCTGGGGGCCGGGGAGACCCAGTACTTC. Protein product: CATAGLGAGETQYF.

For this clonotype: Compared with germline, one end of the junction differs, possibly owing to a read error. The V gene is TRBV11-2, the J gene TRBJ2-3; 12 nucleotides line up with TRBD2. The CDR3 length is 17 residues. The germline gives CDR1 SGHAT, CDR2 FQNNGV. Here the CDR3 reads CASSSTLAGGDTDTRYF. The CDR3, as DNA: TGTGCCAGCAGCTCCACTCTAGCGGGGGGGGACACAGATACGCGGTATTTT.

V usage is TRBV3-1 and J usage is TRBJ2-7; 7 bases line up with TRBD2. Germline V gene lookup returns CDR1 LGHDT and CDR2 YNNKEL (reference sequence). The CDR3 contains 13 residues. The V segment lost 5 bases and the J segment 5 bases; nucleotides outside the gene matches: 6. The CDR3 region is CASSMTSQHEQYF. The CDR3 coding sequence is TGTGCCAGCAGCATGACTAGCCAACACGAGCAGTACTTC.